This T cell receptor (beta chain) originates from a study of blood T cell repertoires in COVID-19. About the research overall: Samples representing acute and convalescent COVID-19 were sourced from the United States, Italy and Spain. PBMCs, B-cell-depleted T cells, or T cells were the source of the cDNA or gDNA that made up the material.

In the original analysis: Nucleated cell counts were estimated from reference gene primer amplification. Assay used: immunoSEQ multiplex PCR; TCRdb lists only in-frame clones, some missing. The DNA was the basis for D and trimming; V, J and clone size are from that table. The table includes some 340,000 clones, around 88% detected once. A few counts support this clone. This CDR3 is 15 amino acids long. Per the germline V gene, CDR1 is SGHTA and CDR2 is FQGTGA. The V gene end was trimmed by 8 bases and the J gene end by 3 bases; junction bases not matched to a gene: 10. The chain has TRBV7-3 and TRBJ2-1, with 7 nucleotides matching TRBD2. The specimen was peripheral blood. This clonotype originated in a man aged 25-40 years with active or convalescent COVID-19. This CDR3 reads CASSWGGSNYNEQFF. The CDR3 DNA reads as TGTGCCAGCTCTTGGGGCGGGAGTAACTACAATGAGCAGTTCTTC.